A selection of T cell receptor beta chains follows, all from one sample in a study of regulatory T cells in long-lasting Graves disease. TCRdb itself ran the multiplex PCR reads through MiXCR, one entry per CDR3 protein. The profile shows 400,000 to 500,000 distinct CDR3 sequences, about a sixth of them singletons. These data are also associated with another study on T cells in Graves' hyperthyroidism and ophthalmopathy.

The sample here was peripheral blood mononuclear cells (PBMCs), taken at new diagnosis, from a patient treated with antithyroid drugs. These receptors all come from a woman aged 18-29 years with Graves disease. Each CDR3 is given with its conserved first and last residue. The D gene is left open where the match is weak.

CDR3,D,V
CASSIGDSQPQHF,.,TRBV19
CSVGDLYGYEQYF,.,TRBV29-1
CASSDRWTVPYTDTQYF,.,TRBV6-1
CSVEGGQNNEQFF,TRBD1,TRBV29-1
CASSLAEDLSYEQYF,.,TRBV5-1
CASAWLTNTGELFF,.,TRBV7-9
CASSPLSGANVLTF,.,TRBV18
CAWSRGTDTQYF,.,TRBV30
CASRPDIGRTSPLHF,.,TRBV5-1
CSAADESYEQYF,.,TRBV20-1
CASSLRQTYEQYF,.,TRBV7-3
CSAMWGTEQFF,.,TRBV20-1
CSASEAPGGNTEAFF,.,TRBV20-1
CASGQTWTQYF,.,TRBV14
CASSYGGLAVEQFF,TRBD2,TRBV6-2/TRBV6-3
CASSVLWGVQETQYF,.,TRBV9
CASSFAGRESIYNEQFF,TRBD2,TRBV28
CASSQDPPRETYGYTF,.,TRBV3-1
CASSLVGTGGAYEQYF,TRBD1,TRBV7-9
CASSPRGGVQPQHF,.,TRBV12-3/TRBV12-4
CASGPGQGILSTEAFF,TRBD1,TRBV19
CSVLPRGNEQFF,.,TRBV29-1
CATYEPPGLEQYF,.,TRBV10-3
CASSPRDRSYNEQFF,.,TRBV11-2
CASSLISASSYNEQFF,.,TRBV27
CASSLDIPGQETQYF,.,TRBV5-1
CSVEDPRTGFWETQYF,TRBD1,TRBV29-1
CSAEGLAKFHEQYF,.,TRBV20-1
CASSQESPVGWSEKLFF,.,TRBV4-1
CASNNGGGPGETQYF,.,TRBV7-3
CSAPRAPNTGELFF,.,TRBV20-1
CASSRDRGRGSGELFF,TRBD1,TRBV7-3
CSARETWEDYGYTF,.,TRBV20-1
CASSYSSRGGLSYEQYF,.,TRBV6-2/TRBV6-3